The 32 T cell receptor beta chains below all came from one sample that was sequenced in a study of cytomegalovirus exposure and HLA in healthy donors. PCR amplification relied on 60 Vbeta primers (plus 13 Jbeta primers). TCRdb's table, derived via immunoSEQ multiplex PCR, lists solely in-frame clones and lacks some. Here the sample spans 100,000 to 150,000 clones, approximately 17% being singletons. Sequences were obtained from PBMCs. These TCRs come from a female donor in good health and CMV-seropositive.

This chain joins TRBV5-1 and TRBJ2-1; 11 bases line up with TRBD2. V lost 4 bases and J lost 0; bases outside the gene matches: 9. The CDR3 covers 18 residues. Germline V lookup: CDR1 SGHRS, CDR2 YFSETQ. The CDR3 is CASSSVGLAGRSYNEQFF. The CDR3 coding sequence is TGCGCCAGCAGCAGCGTAGGACTAGCGGGTCGCTCCTACAATGAGCAGTTCTTC.

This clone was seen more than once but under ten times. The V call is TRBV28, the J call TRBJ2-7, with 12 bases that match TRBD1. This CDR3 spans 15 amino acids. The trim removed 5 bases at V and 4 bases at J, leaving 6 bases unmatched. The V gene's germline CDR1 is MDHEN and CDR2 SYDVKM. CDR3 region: CASSEGTGGPYEQYF. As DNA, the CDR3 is TGTGCCAGCAGTGAAGGGACAGGGGGCCCTTACGAGCAGTACTTC.

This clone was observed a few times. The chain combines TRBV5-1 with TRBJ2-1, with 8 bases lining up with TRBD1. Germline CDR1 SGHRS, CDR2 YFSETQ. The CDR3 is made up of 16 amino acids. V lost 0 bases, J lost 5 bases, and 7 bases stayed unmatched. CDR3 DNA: TGCGCCAGCAGCTTGGCCGTCGGACAGGGCGACAATGAGCAGTTCTTC. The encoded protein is CASSLAVGQGDNEQFF.

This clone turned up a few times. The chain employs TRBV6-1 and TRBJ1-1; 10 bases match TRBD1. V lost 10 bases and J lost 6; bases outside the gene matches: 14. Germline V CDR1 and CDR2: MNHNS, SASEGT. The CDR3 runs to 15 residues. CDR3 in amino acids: CATRTGGIRTPEAFF. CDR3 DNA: TGTGCCACCCGGACAGGGGGAATTAGGACCCCTGAAGCTTTCTTT.

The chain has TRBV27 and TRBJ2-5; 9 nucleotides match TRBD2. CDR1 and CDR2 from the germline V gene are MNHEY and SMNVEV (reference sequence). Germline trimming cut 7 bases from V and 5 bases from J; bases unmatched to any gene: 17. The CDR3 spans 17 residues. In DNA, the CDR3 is TGTGCCAGCAAGTTACTAGCGGGTGGCGGAAGTTGGGAGACCCAGTACTTC. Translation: CASKLLAGGGSWETQYF.

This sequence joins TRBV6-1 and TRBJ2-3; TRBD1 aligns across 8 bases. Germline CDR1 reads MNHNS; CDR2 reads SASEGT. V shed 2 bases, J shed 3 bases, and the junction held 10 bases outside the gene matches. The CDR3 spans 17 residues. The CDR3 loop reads CASSEPAGGSWTDTQYF. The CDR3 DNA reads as TGTGCCAGCAGTGAACCGGCAGGGGGCAGTTGGACAGATACGCAGTATTTT.

The CDR3 sequence: CASSMSFGGAHGYTF. The CDR3 region has the DNA TGTGCCAGTAGTATGTCCTTCGGGGGGGCGCATGGCTACACCTTC. The chain carries TRBV19 and TRBJ1-2; a weak D match, TRBD1 (6 bases). Germline CDR1 and CDR2: LNHDA and SQIVND (reference sequence). This CDR3 contains 15 residues. Trimming cost V 3 bases and J 6 bases, with 17 bases left between them.

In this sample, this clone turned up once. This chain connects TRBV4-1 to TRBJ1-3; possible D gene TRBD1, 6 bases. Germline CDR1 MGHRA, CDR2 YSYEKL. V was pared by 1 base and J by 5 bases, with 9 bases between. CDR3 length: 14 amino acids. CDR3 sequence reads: CASSQVGGRNTIYF. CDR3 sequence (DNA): TGCGCCAGCAGCCAAGTGGGGGGGCGAAACACCATATATTTT.

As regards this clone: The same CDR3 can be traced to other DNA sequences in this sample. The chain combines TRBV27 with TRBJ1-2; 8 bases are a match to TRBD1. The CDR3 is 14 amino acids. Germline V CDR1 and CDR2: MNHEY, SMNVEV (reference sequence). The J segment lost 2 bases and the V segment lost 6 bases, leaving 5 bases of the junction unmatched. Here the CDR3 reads CASSSGGMNYGYTF. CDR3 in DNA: TGTGCCAGCAGCTCAGGGGGCATGAACTATGGCTACACCTTC.

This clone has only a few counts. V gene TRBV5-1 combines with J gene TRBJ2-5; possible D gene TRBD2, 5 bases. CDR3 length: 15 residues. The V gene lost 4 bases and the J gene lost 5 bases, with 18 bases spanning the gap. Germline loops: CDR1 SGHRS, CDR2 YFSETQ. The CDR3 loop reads CASSQNPGSGETQYF. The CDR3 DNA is TGCGCCAGCAGCCAGAATCCGGGATCGGGGGAGACCCAGTACTTC.

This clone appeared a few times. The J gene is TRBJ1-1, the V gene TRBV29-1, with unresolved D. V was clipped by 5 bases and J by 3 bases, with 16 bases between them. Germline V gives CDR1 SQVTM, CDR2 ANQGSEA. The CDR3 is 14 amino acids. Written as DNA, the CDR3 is TGCAGCGTTTTGTCAAGGTTGAGGGACACTGAAGCTTTCTTT. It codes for CSVLSRLRDTEAFF.

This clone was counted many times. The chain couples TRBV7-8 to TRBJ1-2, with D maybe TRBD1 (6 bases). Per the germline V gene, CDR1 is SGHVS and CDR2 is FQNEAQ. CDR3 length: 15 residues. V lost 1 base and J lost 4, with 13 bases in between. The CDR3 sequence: CASSLVLGAGYGYTF. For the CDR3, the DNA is TGTGCCAGCAGCTTAGTTCTGGGGGCGGGCTATGGCTACACCTTC.

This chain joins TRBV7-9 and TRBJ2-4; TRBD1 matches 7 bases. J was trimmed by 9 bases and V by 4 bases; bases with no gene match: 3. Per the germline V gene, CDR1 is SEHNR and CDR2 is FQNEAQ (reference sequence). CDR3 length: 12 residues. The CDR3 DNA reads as TGTGCCAGCAGCTCGAACAGGGGCATTCAGTACTTC. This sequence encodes CASSSNRGIQYF.

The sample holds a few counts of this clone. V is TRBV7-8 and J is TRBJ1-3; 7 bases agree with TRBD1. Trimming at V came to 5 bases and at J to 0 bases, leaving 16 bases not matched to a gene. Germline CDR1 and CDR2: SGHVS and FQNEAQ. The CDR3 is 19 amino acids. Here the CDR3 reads CASSRAEPYTGDSGNTIYF. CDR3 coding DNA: TGTGCCAGCAGCCGAGCCGAGCCATATACAGGGGACTCTGGAAACACCATATATTTT.

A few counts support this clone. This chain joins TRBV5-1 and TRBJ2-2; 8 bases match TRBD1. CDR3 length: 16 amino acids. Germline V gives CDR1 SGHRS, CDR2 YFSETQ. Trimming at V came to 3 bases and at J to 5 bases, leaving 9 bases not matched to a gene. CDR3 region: CASSSDRAAGTGELFF. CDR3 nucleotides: TGCGCCAGCAGCTCGGACAGGGCGGCAGGGACCGGGGAGCTGTTTTTT.

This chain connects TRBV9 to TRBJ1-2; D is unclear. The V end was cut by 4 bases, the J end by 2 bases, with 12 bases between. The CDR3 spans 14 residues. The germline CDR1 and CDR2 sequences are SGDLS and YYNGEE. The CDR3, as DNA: TGTGCCAGCAGCCATCCGGCTAGAAACTATGGCTACACCTTC. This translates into CASSHPARNYGYTF.

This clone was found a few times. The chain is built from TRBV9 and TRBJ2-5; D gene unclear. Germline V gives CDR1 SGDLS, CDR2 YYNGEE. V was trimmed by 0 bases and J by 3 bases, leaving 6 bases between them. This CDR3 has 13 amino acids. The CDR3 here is CASSVAPKETQYF. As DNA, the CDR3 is TGTGCCAGCAGCGTAGCCCCTAAAGAGACCCAGTACTTC.

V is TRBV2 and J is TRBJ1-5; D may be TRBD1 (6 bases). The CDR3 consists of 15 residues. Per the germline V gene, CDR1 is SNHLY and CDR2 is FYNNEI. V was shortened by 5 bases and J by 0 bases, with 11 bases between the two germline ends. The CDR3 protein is CASSQDRFSNQPQHF. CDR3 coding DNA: TGTGCCAGCAGTCAAGACAGGTTTAGCAATCAGCCCCAGCATTTT.

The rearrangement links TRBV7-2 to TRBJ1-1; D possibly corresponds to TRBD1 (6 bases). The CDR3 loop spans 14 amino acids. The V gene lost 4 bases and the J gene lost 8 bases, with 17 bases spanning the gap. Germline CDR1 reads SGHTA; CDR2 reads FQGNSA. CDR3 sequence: CASSSPWWGGEAFF. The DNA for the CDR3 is TGTGCCAGCAGCTCACCCTGGTGGGGGGGCGAAGCTTTCTTT.

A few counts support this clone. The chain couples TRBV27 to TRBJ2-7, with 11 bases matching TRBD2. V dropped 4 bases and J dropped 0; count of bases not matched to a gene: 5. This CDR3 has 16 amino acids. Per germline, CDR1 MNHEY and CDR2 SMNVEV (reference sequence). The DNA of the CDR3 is TGTGCCAGCAGTTCGGGACTAGCGGACAACTCCTACGAGCAGTACTTC. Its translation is CASSSGLADNSYEQYF.

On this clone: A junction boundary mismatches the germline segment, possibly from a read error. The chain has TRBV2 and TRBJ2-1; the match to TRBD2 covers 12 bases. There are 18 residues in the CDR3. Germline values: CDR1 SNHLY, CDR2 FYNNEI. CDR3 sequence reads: CASREATSGGMSYNEQFF. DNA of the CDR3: TGTGCCAGCAGAGAAGCCACTAGCGGGGGGATGTCCTACAATGAGCAGTTCTTC.

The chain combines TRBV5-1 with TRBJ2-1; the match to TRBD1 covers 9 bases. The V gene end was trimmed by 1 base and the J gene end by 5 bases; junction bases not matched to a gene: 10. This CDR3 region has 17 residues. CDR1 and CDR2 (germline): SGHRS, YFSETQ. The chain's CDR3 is CASSLYLGTGNNNEQFF. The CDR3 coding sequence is TGCGCCAGCAGCTTGTATCTGGGGACAGGGAACAACAATGAGCAGTTCTTC.

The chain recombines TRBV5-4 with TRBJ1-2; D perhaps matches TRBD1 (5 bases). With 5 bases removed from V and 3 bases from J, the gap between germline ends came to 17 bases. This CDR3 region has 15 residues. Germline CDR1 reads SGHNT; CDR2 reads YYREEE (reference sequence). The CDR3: CASRRGGGTYYGYTF. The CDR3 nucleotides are TGTGCCAGCAGACGGGGCGGAGGGACTTACTATGGCTACACCTTC.

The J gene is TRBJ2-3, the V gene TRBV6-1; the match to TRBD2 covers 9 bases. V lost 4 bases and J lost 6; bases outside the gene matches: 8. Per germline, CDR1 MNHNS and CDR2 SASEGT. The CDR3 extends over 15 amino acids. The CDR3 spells CASSALAGTRDTQYF. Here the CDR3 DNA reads TGTGCCAGCAGTGCTCTAGCGGGGACTCGGGATACGCAGTATTTT.

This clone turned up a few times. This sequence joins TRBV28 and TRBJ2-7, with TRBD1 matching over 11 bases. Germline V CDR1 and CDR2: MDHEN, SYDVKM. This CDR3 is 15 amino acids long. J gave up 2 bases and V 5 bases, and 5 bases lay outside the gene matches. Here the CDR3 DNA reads TGTGCCAGCAGTAACGGACAGGGGGCCCCCTACGAGCAGTACTTC. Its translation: CASSNGQGAPYEQYF.

For the CDR3, the DNA is TGTGCCAGCAGCTTAGCGCACTCAGGGTCCTACGAGCAGTACTTC. Amino acids: CASSLAHSGSYEQYF. V usage is TRBV11-1 and J usage is TRBJ2-7; tentative D call: TRBD1 (5 bases). The V end was cut by 0 bases, the J end by 1 base, with 10 bases between. The CDR3 has 15 residues. The germline CDR1 and CDR2 sequences are SGHAT and FQDESV (reference sequence).

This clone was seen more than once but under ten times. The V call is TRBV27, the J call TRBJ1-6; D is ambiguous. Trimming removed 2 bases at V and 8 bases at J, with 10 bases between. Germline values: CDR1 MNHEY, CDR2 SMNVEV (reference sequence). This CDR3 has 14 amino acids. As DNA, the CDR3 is TGTGCCAGCAGTTTAAGGCAGGTTGATTCACCCCTCCACTTT. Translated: CASSLRQVDSPLHF.

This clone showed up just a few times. The CDR3 nucleotides are TGCGCCAGCAGTCCCCCGGGCCGGGATGCTTTCTTT. Its protein product is CASSPPGRDAFF. V is TRBV10-1 and J is TRBJ1-1; D ambiguous. CDR3 length: 12 residues. Per the germline V gene, CDR1 is WNHNN and CDR2 is SYGVQD (reference sequence). The germline V and J ends were trimmed by 5 bases and 11 bases, with 15 bases remaining between them.

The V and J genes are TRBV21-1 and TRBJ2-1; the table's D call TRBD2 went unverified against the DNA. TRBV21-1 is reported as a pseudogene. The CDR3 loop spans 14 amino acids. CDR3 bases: TGTGCCAGCGGAACAGCGGGAATCTACAATGAGCAGTTCTTC. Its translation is CASGTAGIYNEQFF.

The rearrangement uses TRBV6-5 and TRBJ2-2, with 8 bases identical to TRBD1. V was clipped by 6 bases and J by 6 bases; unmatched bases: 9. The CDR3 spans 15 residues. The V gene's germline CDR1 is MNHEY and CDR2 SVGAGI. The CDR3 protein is CASSRQGPNAGELFF. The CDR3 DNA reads TGTGCCAGCAGCCGACAGGGGCCCAACGCCGGGGAGCTGTTTTTT.

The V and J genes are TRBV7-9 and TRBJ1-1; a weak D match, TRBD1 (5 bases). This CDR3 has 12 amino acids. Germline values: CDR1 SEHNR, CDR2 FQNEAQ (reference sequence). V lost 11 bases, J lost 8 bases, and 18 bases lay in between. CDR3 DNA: TGTGCCGTTAACCCACAGGCGGACGAAGCTTTCTTT. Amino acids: CAVNPQADEAFF.

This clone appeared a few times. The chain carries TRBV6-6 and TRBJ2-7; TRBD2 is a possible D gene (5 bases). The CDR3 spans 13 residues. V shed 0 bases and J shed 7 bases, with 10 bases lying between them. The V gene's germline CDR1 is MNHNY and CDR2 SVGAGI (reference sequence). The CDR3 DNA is TGTGCCAGCAGTTACTCAACCCCGGGGGAGCAGTACTTC. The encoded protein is CASSYSTPGEQYF.